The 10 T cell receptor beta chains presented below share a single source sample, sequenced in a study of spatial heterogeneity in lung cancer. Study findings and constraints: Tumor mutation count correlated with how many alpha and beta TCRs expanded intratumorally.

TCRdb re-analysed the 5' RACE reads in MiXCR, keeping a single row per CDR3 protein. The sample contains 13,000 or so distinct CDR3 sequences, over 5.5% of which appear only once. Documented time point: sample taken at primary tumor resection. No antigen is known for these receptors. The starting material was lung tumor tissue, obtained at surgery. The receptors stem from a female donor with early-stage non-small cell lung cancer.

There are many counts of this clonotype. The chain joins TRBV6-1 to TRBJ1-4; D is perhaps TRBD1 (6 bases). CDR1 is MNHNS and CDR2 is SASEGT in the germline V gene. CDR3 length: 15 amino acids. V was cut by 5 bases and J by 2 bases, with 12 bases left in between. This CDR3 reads CASSSYRDTNEKLFF. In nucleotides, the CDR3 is TGTGCCAGCAGTTCTTACAGGGACACTAATGAAAAACTGTTTTTT.

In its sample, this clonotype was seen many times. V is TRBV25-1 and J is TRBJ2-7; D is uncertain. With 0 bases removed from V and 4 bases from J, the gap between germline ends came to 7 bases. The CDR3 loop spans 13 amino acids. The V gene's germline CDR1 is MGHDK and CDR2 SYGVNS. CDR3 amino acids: CASSEYSFYEQYF. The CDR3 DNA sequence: TGTGCCAGCAGTGAATACAGCTTTTACGAGCAGTACTTC.

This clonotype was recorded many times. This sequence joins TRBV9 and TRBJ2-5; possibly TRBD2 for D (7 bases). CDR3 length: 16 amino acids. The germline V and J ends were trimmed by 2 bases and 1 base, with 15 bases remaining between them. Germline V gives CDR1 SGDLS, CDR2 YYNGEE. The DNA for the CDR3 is TGTGCCAGCAGCGTGATCAGCGGGACATCCCAAGAGACCCAGTACTTC. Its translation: CASSVISGTSQETQYF.

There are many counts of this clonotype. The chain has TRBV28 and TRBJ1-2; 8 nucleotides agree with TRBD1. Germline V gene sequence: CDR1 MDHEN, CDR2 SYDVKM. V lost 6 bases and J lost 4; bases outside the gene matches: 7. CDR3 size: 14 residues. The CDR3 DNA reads TGTGCCAGCAGAGGGCAGGGGGCGTTCTATGGCTACACCTTC. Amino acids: CASRGQGAFYGYTF.

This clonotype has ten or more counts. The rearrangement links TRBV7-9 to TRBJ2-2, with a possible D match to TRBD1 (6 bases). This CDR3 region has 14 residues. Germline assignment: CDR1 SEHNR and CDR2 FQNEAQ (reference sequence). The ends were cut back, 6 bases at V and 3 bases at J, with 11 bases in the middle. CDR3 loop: CASRGQLDTGELFF. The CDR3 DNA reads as TGTGCCAGCAGAGGACAGCTAGACACCGGGGAGCTGTTTTTT.

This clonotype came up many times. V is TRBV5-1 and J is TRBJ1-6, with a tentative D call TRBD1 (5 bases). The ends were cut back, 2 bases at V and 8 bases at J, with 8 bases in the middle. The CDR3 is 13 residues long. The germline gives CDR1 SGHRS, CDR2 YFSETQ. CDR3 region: CASSFDRYSPLHF. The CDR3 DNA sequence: TGCGCCAGCAGCTTTGACAGATATTCACCCCTCCACTTT.

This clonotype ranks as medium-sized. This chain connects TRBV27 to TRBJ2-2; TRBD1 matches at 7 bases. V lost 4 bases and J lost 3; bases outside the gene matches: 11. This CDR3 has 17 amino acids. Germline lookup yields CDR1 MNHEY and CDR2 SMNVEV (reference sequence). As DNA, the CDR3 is TGTGCCAGCAGTTCAGGGGGAACTCGGGGAGACACCGGGGAGCTGTTTTTT. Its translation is CASSSGGTRGDTGELFF.

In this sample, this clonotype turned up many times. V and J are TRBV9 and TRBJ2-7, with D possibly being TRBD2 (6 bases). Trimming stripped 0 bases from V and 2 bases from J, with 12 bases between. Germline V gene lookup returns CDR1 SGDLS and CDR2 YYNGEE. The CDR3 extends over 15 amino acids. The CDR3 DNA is TGTGCCAGCAGCGTAGGCCGGCGGGGCACCTACGAGCAGTACTTC. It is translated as CASSVGRRGTYEQYF.

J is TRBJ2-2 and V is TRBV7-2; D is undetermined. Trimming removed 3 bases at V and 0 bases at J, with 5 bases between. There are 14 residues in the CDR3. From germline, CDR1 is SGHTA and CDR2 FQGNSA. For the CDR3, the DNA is TGTGCCAGCAGCTTCCAACCGAACACCGGGGAGCTGTTTTTT. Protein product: CASSFQPNTGELFF.

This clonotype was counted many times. The CDR3 loop is CASSGYGDSPLHF. The CDR3 region has the DNA TGTGCCAGTTCAGGCTACGGGGATTCACCCCTCCACTTT. V usage is TRBV6-6 and J usage is TRBJ1-6, with unresolved D. Per germline, CDR1 MNHNY and CDR2 SVGAGI (reference sequence). V lost 9 bases to trimming and J lost 8 bases, with 14 bases between them. The CDR3 has 13 amino acids.